A single sample is the source of the 9 T cell receptor beta chains below, sequenced in a study of CD4 T cell repertoires in COVID-19. Measured with immunoSEQ multiplex PCR; TCRdb has only the in-frame clones, and not every one. This sample has 20,000 or so clones, with around 87% found just once. These memory T cells were uncultured and sequenced directly after ex vivo isolation. The starting material was central memory CD4+ T cells from blood, obtained before the COVID-19 pandemic. These receptors were collected from a human donor who had COVID-19.

The rearrangement joins TRBV5-1 to TRBJ1-3, with a possible D match to TRBD1 (5 bases). Trimming took off 1 base at V and 4 bases at J, with 15 bases between the two ends. In germline, CDR1 is SGHRS, CDR2 YFSETQ. The CDR3 length is 16 residues. The CDR3 region has the DNA TGCGCCAGCAGCTTGTCGGGGGTTGATATGGGAAACACCATATATTTT. Amino acid sequence: CASSLSGVDMGNTIYF.

The V gene is TRBV28, the J gene TRBJ1-2; 8 bases match TRBD1. This CDR3 region has 12 residues. V shed 8 bases and J 3 bases; nucleotides not matched to a gene: 2. Germline V gene data show CDR1 as MDHEN and CDR2 as SYDVKM. CDR3 bases: TGTGCCAGCGGGGGACAGGACTATGGCTACACCTTC. Encoded protein: CASGGQDYGYTF.

V usage is TRBV11-2 and J usage is TRBJ2-1, with TRBD1 identical over 8 bases. V shed 7 bases, J shed 4 bases, and the junction held 3 bases outside the gene matches. The CDR3 consists of 13 residues. CDR1 is SGHAT and CDR2 is FQNNGV in the germline V gene. This CDR3 is CASIGQGYNEQFF. The CDR3 bases are TGTGCCAGCATAGGACAGGGTTACAATGAGCAGTTCTTC.

The chain uses TRBV30 and TRBJ2-7; D is possibly TRBD2 (5 bases). This CDR3 has 14 residues. Deletions cut 6 bases from V and 3 bases from J, with 18 bases between. Germline-derived CDR1 and CDR2 are GTSNPN and SVGIG (reference sequence). CDR3 protein: CACQIGRLNYEQYF. The CDR3 nucleotides are TGTGCCTGTCAGATTGGGAGACTCAACTACGAGCAGTACTTC.

The rearrangement links TRBV7-2 to TRBJ2-4; D perhaps matches TRBD1 (6 bases). This CDR3 contains 16 residues. Between the trimmed V and J ends, which lost 5 bases and 1 base, there was a span of 15 bases. Per germline, CDR1 SGHTA and CDR2 FQGNSA. In nucleotides, the CDR3 is TGTGCCAGCAGCCCCAACAGGGTGGGTGCCAAAAACATTCAGTACTTC. Its protein is CASSPNRVGAKNIQYF.

The chain is built from TRBV5-1 and TRBJ1-1; 7 bases match TRBD1. The V gene end was trimmed by 4 bases and the J gene end by 4 bases; junction bases not matched to a gene: 7. Germline loops: CDR1 SGHRS, CDR2 YFSETQ. The CDR3 is 14 amino acids. CDR3 nucleotides: TGCGCCAGCAGCACGGTACAGGGGCGCACTGAAGCTTTCTTT. As protein: CASSTVQGRTEAFF. The entire variable domain, with the rest obtained from reference TRBV5-1 and TRBJ1-1, is as follows: KAGVTQTPRYLIKTRGQQVTLSCSPISGHRSVSWYQQTPGQGLQFLFEYFSETQRNKGNFPGRFSGRQFSNSRSEMNVSTLELGDSALYLCASSTVQGRTEAFFGQGTRLTVV.

CDR3 protein: CAISESTGTHGYTF. CDR3 in DNA: TGTGCCATCAGTGAGTCTACAGGGACCCATGGCTACACCTTC. The chain employs TRBV10-3 and TRBJ1-2, with a possible D match to TRBD1 (6 bases). This CDR3 spans 14 amino acids. CDR1 is ENHRY and CDR2 is SYGVKD in the germline V gene. The V end was cut by 0 bases, the J end by 6 bases, with 11 bases between.

V usage is TRBV6-6 and J usage is TRBJ1-1, with D tentatively TRBD1 (6 bases). The CDR3 covers 16 residues. Germline V gene sequence: CDR1 MNHNY, CDR2 SVGAGI (reference sequence). V was cut by 2 bases and J by 4 bases, with 17 bases left in between. CDR3 DNA sequence: TGTGCCAGCAGTTACGACCAGGGGAGAAGTAGCACTGAAGCTTTCTTT. This sequence encodes CASSYDQGRSSTEAFF.

This chain connects TRBV30 to TRBJ2-7; D is perhaps TRBD1 (6 bases). Germline values: CDR1 GTSNPN, CDR2 SVGIG (reference sequence). There are 15 residues in the CDR3. V was trimmed by 3 bases and J by 0 bases, leaving 15 bases between them. CDR3 sequence (DNA): TGTGCCTGGAGACCTTCGGGACACCGCTCCTACGAGCAGTACTTC. Its protein product is CAWRPSGHRSYEQYF.